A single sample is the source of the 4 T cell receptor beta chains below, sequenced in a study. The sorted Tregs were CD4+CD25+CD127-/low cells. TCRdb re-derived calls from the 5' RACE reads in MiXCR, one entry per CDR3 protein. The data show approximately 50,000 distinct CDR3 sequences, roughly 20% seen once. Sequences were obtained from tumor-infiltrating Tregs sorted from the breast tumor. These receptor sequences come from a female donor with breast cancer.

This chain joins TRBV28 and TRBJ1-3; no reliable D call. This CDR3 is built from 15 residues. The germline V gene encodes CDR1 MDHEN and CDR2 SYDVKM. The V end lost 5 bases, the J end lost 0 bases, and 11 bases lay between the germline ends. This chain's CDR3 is CASSPDRFSGNTIYF. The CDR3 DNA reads TGTGCCAGCAGTCCCGACCGCTTCTCTGGAAACACCATATATTTT.

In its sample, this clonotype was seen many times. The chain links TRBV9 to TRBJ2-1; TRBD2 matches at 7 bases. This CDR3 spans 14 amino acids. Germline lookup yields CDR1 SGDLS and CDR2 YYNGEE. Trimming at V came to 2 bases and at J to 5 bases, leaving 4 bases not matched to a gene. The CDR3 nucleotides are TGTGCCAGCAGCGTCCGCGGGAGTAACAATGAGCAGTTCTTC. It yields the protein CASSVRGSNNEQFF.

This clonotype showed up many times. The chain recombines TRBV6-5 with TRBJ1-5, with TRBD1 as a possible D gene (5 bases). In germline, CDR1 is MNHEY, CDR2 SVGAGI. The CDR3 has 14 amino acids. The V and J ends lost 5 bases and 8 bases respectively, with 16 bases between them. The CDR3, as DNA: TGTGCCAGCAGTCCACAGGCGACTTGGAAGCCCCAGCATTTT. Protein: CASSPQATWKPQHF.

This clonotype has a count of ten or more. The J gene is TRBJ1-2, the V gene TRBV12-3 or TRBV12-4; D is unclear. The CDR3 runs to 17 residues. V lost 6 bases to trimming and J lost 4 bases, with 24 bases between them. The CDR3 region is CASSSPGVRVGSYGYTF. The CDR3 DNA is TGTGCCAGCAGCAGTCCGGGCGTCCGGGTGGGGAGCTATGGCTACACCTTC.